This T cell receptor (beta chain) originates from a study of human T cells and chemical hapten exposure. Study overall: TCR yields differed between samples (mainly from small differences in pooled library volume).

Regarding time point: healthy volunteer bleed at 6 weeks. The authors' total RNA extraction used unfractionated whole blood. General study points: TCRs above 1 in 1000 frequency stayed constant with DPC sensitization.

The library put unique molecular identifiers onto individual cDNA molecules. As processed by the authors: Counts of TCRs in each sample centred on a median of approximately 96,000 and extended from around 25,000 to 690,000. TCRdb recomputed calls from the RACE reads with MiXCR, one row per CDR3 protein. The authors' filters were not applied to this entry. The data contain about 77,000 distinct CDR3 sequences, over 6.5% of them singletons. This clonotype was seen many times. The antigen remains unidentified. The CDR3 is 10 residues long. CDR1 is SQVTM and CDR2 is ANQGSEA in the germline V gene. V dropped 8 bases and J dropped 2 bases, with 5 bases sitting between them.

This chain uses TRBV29-1 with TRBJ2-3, with D uncertain. Sequenced sample: whole blood. This sequence originates from a female donor in good health. Some clones in this sample may be carry-over from other donors' samples. CDR3 in DNA: TGCAGCACAGACACAGATACGCAGTATTTT. It yields the protein CSTDTDTQYF.